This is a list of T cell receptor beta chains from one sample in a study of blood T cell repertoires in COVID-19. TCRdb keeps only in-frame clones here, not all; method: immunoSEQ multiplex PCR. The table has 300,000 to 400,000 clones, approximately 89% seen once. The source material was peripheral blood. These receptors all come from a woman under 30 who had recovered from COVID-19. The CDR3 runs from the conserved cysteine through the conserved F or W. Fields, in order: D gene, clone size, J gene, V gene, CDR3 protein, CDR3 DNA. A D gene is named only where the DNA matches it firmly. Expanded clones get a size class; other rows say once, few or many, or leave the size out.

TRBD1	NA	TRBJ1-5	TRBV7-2	CASRQPGQGNQPQHF	TGTGCCAGCAGACAACCGGGACAGGGGAATCAGCCCCAGCATTTT
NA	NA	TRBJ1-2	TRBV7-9	CASSLPNGPVEDGYTF	TGTGCCAGCAGCCTCCCGAATGGTCCTGTAGAAGATGGCTACACCTTC
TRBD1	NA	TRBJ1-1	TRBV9	CASSVLTGGNTEAFF	TGTGCCAGCAGCGTGTTGACAGGGGGTAACACTGAAGCTTTCTTT
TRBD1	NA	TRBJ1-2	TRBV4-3	CASSQDRGQGTRGYTF	TGCGCCAGCAGCCAAGATCGGGGACAGGGTACGAGGGGCTACACCTTC
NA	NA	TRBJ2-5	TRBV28	CASSFGRGLKTQYF	TGTGCCAGCAGTTTTGGCAGGGGATTAAAAACCCAGTACTTC
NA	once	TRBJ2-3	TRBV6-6	CASSYTLWASTDTQYF	TGTGCCAGCAGTTACACGCTTTGGGCTAGCACAGATACGCAGTATTTT
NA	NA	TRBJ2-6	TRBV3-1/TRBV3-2	CASSQERGGTGANVLTF	TGTGCCAGCAGCCAAGAAAGGGGGGGGACCGGGGCCAACGTCCTGACTTTC
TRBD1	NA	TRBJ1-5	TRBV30	CAWSVPGQGNQPQHF	TGTGCCTGGAGCGTCCCGGGACAGGGGAATCAGCCCCAGCATTTT
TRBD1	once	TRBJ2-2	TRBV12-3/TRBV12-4	CASRDDRVKLFF	TGTGCCAGCAGGGACGACAGGGTAAAGCTGTTTTTT
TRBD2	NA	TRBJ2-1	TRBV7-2	CASSAPGLARHEQFF	TGTGCCAGCAGCGCCCCGGGACTAGCGAGGCATGAGCAGTTCTTC
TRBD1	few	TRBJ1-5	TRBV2	CASSSGTGVNSNQPQHF	TGTGCCAGCAGCTCCGGGACAGGGGTTAATAGCAATCAGCCCCAGCATTTT
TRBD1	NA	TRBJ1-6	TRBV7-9	CASSLSGTGLSPLHF	TGTGCCAGCAGCTTATCCGGGACAGGGCTTTCACCCCTCCACTTT
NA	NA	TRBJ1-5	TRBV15	CATSLEDIRYSNQPQHF	TGTGCCACCAGCCTAGAGGACATCCGATATAGCAATCAGCCCCAGCATTTT
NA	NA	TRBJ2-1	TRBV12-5	CASGPRLTRLQDEQFF	TGTGCTAGTGGTCCCCGGTTGACCCGGCTTCAGGATGAGCAGTTCTTC
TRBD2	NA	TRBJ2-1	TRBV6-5	CASRAGGRGNEQFF	TGTGCCAGCAGGGCGGGCGGGAGAGGTAATGAGCAGTTCTTC
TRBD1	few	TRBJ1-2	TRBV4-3	CASSPNTDRGSNYGYTF	TGCGCCAGCAGCCCCAACACCGACAGGGGTTCTAACTATGGCTACACCTTC
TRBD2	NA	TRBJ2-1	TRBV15	CATSQPPSGRANEQFF	TGTGCCACCAGCCAGCCGCCTAGCGGGAGGGCCAATGAGCAGTTCTTC
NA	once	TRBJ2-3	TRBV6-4	CASSDWPGDTQYF	TGTGCCAGCAGTGACTGGCCGGGAGATACGCAGTATTTT
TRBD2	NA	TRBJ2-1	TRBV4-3	CASSQDWARLAVNEQFF	TGCGCCAGCAGCCAAGATTGGGCGCGGCTAGCGGTCAATGAGCAGTTCTTC
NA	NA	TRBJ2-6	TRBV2	CASRRERGSGANVLTF	TGTGCCAGCAGGAGAGAACGAGGCTCTGGGGCCAACGTCCTGACTTTC
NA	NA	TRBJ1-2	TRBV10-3	CAIRDSGADGYTF	TGTGCCATCAGGGACAGTGGGGCGGATGGCTACACCTTC
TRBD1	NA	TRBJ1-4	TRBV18	CASSPEPDRGLGEKLFF	TGTGCCAGCTCACCAGAACCTGACAGGGGGCTTGGTGAAAAACTGTTTTTT
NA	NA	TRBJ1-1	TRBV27	CASRPGGSSEAFF	TGTGCCAGCAGACCTGGGGGGTCCAGTGAAGCTTTCTTT
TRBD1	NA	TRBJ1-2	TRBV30	CAWSPTGGSGYTF	TGTGCCTGGAGTCCCACAGGGGGATCGGGCTACACCTTC
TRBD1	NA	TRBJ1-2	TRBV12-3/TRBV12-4	CASRGQGYGYTF	TGTGCCAGCAGGGGACAGGGGTATGGCTACACCTTC
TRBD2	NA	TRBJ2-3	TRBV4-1	CASSQEGRTSGWPTTQYF	TGCGCCAGCAGCCAAGAAGGCCGGACTAGCGGGTGGCCCACGACGCAGTATTTT
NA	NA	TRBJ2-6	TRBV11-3	CASSKRLAAGANVLTF	TGTGCCAGCAGCAAAAGGCTCGCGGCTGGGGCCAACGTCCTGACTTTC
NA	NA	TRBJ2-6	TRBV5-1	CASSHRDGANVLTF	TGCGCCAGCAGCCATCGGGATGGGGCCAACGTCCTGACTTTC
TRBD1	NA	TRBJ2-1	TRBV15	CATSRDPPGQGAGAQFF	TGTGCCACCAGCAGAGATCCCCCGGGACAGGGGGCCGGGGCGCAGTTCTTC
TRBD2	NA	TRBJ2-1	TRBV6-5	CASSLGGSYNEQFF	TGTGCCAGCAGTCTCGGGGGGTCCTACAATGAGCAGTTCTTC
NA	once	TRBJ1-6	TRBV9	CVRSGSPLHF	TGTGTCAGGTCGGGTTCACCCCTCCACTTT
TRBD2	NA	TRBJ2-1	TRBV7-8	CASIKPSGLALGDEQFF	TGTGCCAGCATCAAGCCTTCGGGACTAGCGCTAGGGGATGAGCAGTTCTTC
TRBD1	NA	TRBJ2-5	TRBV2	CASSQDRVQETQYF	TGTGCCAGCAGCCAGGACAGGGTCCAAGAGACCCAGTACTTC
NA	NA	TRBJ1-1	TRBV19	CASNPTVLNTEAFF	TGTGCCAGTAACCCTACTGTACTGAACACTGAAGCTTTCTTT
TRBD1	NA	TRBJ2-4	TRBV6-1	CASSEVGTGGAKNIQYF	TGTGCCAGCAGTGAAGTAGGGACAGGGGGAGCCAAAAACATTCAGTACTTC
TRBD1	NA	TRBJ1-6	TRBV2	CASSGYRDRDNSPLHF	TGTGCCAGCAGTGGGTACCGGGACAGGGATAATTCACCCCTCCACTTT
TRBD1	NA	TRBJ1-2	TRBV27	CASSSPLGQAVF	TGTGCCAGCAGTTCACCCCTTGGACAGGCCGTCTTC
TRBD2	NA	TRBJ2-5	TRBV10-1	CASSESSGRGIETQYF	TGCGCCAGCAGTGAGTCCAGCGGGAGGGGTATTGAGACCCAGTACTTC
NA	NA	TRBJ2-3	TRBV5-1	CASSFGGSTDTQYF	TGCGCCAGCAGCTTCGGCGGGAGCACAGATACGCAGTATTTT
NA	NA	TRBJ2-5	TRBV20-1	CSASSRPETQYF	TGCAGTGCTAGTTCGCGGCCAGAGACCCAGTACTTC
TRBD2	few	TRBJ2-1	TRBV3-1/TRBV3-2	CASSGGPELIAGKYEQFF	TGTGCCAGCAGCGGGGGTCCAGAATTAATAGCGGGAAAGTATGAGCAGTTCTTC
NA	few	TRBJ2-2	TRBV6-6	CASSRVASAKLNTGELFF	TGTGCCAGCAGCCGAGTAGCTAGCGCCAAACTGAACACCGGGGAGCTGTTTTTT
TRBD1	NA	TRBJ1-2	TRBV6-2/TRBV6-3	CASSYRTGYGYTF	TGTGCCAGCAGTTATCGGACAGGGTATGGCTACACCTTC
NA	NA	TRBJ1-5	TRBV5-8	CASRPTGQPQHF	TGTGCCAGCCGCCCAACGGGGCAGCCCCAGCATTTT
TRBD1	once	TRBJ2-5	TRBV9	CASSPQFGQGRWLGVETQYF	TGTGCCAGCAGCCCTCAATTCGGACAGGGTAGATGGTTGGGCGTGGAGACCCAGTACTTC
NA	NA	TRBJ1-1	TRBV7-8	CASSRDRNRVTEAFF	TGTGCCAGCAGCCGAGACAGGAACCGGGTCACTGAAGCTTTCTTT
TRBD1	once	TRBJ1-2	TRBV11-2	CASSLLGTGGEDGYTF	TGTGCCAGCAGCCTGCTCGGGACAGGGGGGGAGGATGGCTACACCTTC
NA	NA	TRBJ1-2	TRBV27	CASRSGGTYGYTF	TGTGCCAGCAGATCCGGAGGGACCTATGGCTACACCTTC